Following are 23 T cell receptor beta chains from one sample sequenced in a study of blood T cell repertoires in COVID-19. The protocol was immunoSEQ multiplex PCR, while the TCRdb copy is restricted to in-frame clones and leaves out a portion. The sample holds some 330,000 clones; 88% are singletons and the top ten take around 5%. The sequencing input was PBMCs or T cells enriched from blood (not recorded which). The receptor source for this set is a man aged 25 to 40 who had recovered from COVID-19.

The J gene is TRBJ1-4, the V gene TRBV6-4, with 7 bases matching TRBD1. The V segment lost 10 bases and the J segment 0 bases; nucleotides outside the gene matches: 11. CDR3 length: 16 amino acids. Germline loops: CDR1 MRHNA, CDR2 SNTAGT. The CDR3 DNA reads as TGTGCCATCCCCCGACCCAGGGGGTCAACTAATGAAAAACTGTTTTTT. Translation: CAIPRPRGSTNEKLFF.

This sequence joins TRBV12-3 or TRBV12-4 and TRBJ2-7; tentative D call: TRBD2 (6 bases). The V end lost 6 bases, the J end lost 1 base, and 10 bases lay between the germline ends. The CDR3 has 13 residues. The CDR3 is CASSLGGSYEQYF. The CDR3 region has the DNA TGTGCCAGCAGCCTGGGGGGTTCCTACGAGCAGTACTTC.

V usage is TRBV7-3 and J usage is TRBJ2-2; no firm D call. This CDR3 region has 12 residues. Germline V gene lookup returns CDR1 SGHTA and CDR2 FQGTGA. V was clipped by 1 base and J by 8 bases, with 5 bases between them. The CDR3 coding sequence is TGTGCCAGCAGCTTAAACAATGGGGAGCTGTTTTTT. It codes for CASSLNNGELFF.

The chain joins TRBV28 to TRBJ1-5; D might be TRBD1 (6 bases). CDR1 and CDR2 from the germline V gene are MDHEN and SYDVKM. V gave up 7 bases and J gave up 5 bases, with 18 bases separating them. CDR3 size: 15 residues. The CDR3 is CASKGVFQGYQPQHF. Here the CDR3 DNA reads TGTGCCAGCAAAGGAGTATTCCAGGGGTATCAGCCCCAGCATTTT.

The chain combines TRBV3-1 (or the pseudogene TRBV3-2) with TRBJ1-6; TRBD1 matches at 10 bases. The CDR3 covers 15 residues. Trimming removed 5 bases from V and 7 bases from J; junction bases left unmatched: 5. Germline loops: CDR1 LGHDT, CDR2 YNNKEL (reference sequence). The CDR3 spells CASSFRDRGNSPLHF. CDR3 in DNA: TGTGCCAGCAGCTTTAGGGACAGGGGAAATTCACCCCTCCACTTT.

The chain recombines TRBV5-4 with TRBJ1-2, with 7 nucleotides matching TRBD1. With 0 bases clipped from V and 6 bases from J, the junction kept 5 bases outside the gene matches. The V gene's germline CDR1 is SGHNT and CDR2 YYREEE (reference sequence). This CDR3 region has 14 residues. The CDR3 coding sequence is TGTGCCAGCAGCTTGGGGGGGACAGACAATGGCTACACCTTC. Amino acid sequence: CASSLGGTDNGYTF.

The V and J genes are TRBV28 and TRBJ1-2, with D possibly TRBD1 on 5 matching bases. The CDR3 sequence is 14 residues long. V lost 5 bases and J lost 4, with 14 bases in between. The germline V gene has CDR1 MDHEN and CDR2 SYDVKM. CDR3 bases: TGTGCCAGCAGTGACTTAGACGGGGGCTATGGCTACACCTTC. Encoded protein: CASSDLDGGYGYTF.

This clone was counted once. This sequence joins TRBV6-6 and TRBJ2-5, with 7 bases identical to TRBD1. The CDR3 extends over 16 amino acids. The germline CDR1 and CDR2 sequences are MNHNY and SVGAGI (reference sequence). Trimming at V came to 2 bases and at J to 7 bases, leaving 13 bases not matched to a gene. CDR3 nucleotide sequence: TGTGCCAGCAGTTACGACCCCGCAGGAAACAGGGGGACCCAGTACTTC. Its protein product is CASSYDPAGNRGTQYF.

This chain uses TRBV9 with TRBJ1-3; D may be TRBD1 (6 bases). Germline CDR1 SGDLS, CDR2 YYNGEE. Trimming cost V 7 bases and J 1 base, with 18 bases left between them. The CDR3 consists of 16 residues. The CDR3: CASGGAAPGSGNTIYF. The CDR3 DNA is TGTGCCAGCGGGGGGGCGGCGCCCGGATCTGGAAACACCATATATTTT.

This chain uses TRBV19 with TRBJ1-6; TRBD1 agrees at 10 bases. The trim removed 6 bases at V and 10 bases at J, leaving 18 bases unmatched. There are 18 residues in the CDR3. Germline V gene data show CDR1 as LNHDA and CDR2 as SQIVND (reference sequence). The CDR3 DNA is TGTGCCAGTAGCCCGGGACAGGGGAAAATAGGGGCTTCCTCACCCCTCCACTTT. Translated: CASSPGQGKIGASSPLHF.

This chain joins TRBV30 and TRBJ2-7; possibly TRBD1 for D (6 bases). The V gene lost 3 bases and the J gene lost 4 bases, with 13 bases spanning the gap. This CDR3 comprises 13 residues. Per the germline V gene, CDR1 is GTSNPN and CDR2 is SVGIG (reference sequence). Here the CDR3 DNA reads TGTGCCTGGAGCAGGGGAAGGGTATACGAGCAGTACTTC. Translated: CAWSRGRVYEQYF.

The V call is TRBV5-1, the J call TRBJ1-1, with D unclear. Trimming removed 0 bases from V and 6 bases from J, with 12 bases in between. The CDR3 contains 14 residues. CDR1 SGHRS and CDR2 YFSETQ come from the germline V gene. The chain's CDR3 is CASSLAAAAAEAFF. CDR3 DNA sequence: TGCGCCAGCAGCTTGGCCGCCGCGGCCGCTGAAGCTTTCTTT. The full variable domain, completed using reference TRBV5-1 and TRBJ1-1, is KAGVTQTPRYLIKTRGQQVTLSCSPISGHRSVSWYQQTPGQGLQFLFEYFSETQRNKGNFPGRFSGRQFSNSRSEMNVSTLELGDSALYLCASSLAAAAAEAFFGQGTRLTVV.

The chain couples TRBV7-9 to TRBJ1-3; 7 nucleotides line up with TRBD1. The CDR3 spans 17 residues. In germline, CDR1 is SEHNR, CDR2 FQNEAQ (reference sequence). V gave up 3 bases and J gave up 4 bases; unmatched junction bases: 12. The CDR3 is CASSFILGQRSGNTIYF. The CDR3 coding sequence is TGTGCCAGCAGCTTCATCTTGGGACAGAGATCAGGAAACACCATATATTTT.

The CDR3 nucleotides are TGTGCCAGCACCCGGGGGATCTGGGCCACCGGGGAGCTGTTTTTT. Encoded protein: CASTRGIWATGELFF. This rearrangement joins TRBV6-5 to TRBJ2-2, with D tentatively TRBD2 (6 bases). Germline lookup yields CDR1 MNHEY and CDR2 SVGAGI. This CDR3 contains 15 residues. V lost 7 bases to trimming and J lost 4 bases, with 16 bases between them.

The chain carries TRBV24-1 and TRBJ2-5; 10 positions match TRBD1. V lost 6 bases and J lost 1; bases outside the gene matches: 7. CDR3 length: 16 residues. Germline V gene lookup returns CDR1 KGHDR and CDR2 SFDVKD. Written as DNA, the CDR3 is TGTGCCACCAGTAGCGGGGGACAGGGGACCCAAGAGACCCAGTACTTC. Residues: CATSSGGQGTQETQYF.

The rearrangement uses TRBV28 and TRBJ2-7; D may be TRBD2 (6 bases). V was pared by 3 bases and J by 3 bases, with 9 bases between. CDR1 and CDR2 from the germline V gene are MDHEN and SYDVKM. The CDR3 is made up of 13 amino acids. DNA for the CDR3: TGTGCCAGCAGTTTTGCGGGGATCTACGAGCAGTACTTC. Translated: CASSFAGIYEQYF. The full variable domain, its missing parts supplied by reference TRBV28 and TRBJ2-7, is DVKVTQSSRYLVKRTGEKVFLECVQDMDHENMFWYRQDPGLGLRLIYFSYDVKMKEKGDIPEGYSVSREKKERFSLILESASTNQTSMYLCASSFAGIYEQYFGPGTRLTVT.

V gene TRBV5-1 combines with J gene TRBJ1-3, with D perhaps TRBD1 (6 bases). Per germline, CDR1 SGHRS and CDR2 YFSETQ. There are 15 residues in the CDR3. Between the trimmed V and J ends, which lost 3 bases and 2 bases, there was a span of 12 bases. CDR3 bases: TGCGCCAGCAGCTCTAATACAGGGACTGGAAACACCATATATTTT. Amino acid sequence: CASSSNTGTGNTIYF.

This clone was detected only once. J is TRBJ1-3 and V is TRBV3-1 (or the pseudogene TRBV3-2); TRBD1 is a possible D gene (5 bases). V lost 1 base and J 0 bases, leaving 10 bases between the germline ends. Germline CDR1 reads LGHDT; CDR2 reads YNNKEL (reference sequence). The CDR3 is 16 residues long. Here the CDR3 DNA reads TGTGCCAGCAGCCAAGCACAGGTATACTCTGGAAACACCATATATTTT. The encoded protein is CASSQAQVYSGNTIYF.

This clone was seen more than once but under ten times. V gene TRBV28 combines with J gene TRBJ2-3; D is possibly TRBD2 (5 bases). Germline V CDR1 and CDR2: MDHEN, SYDVKM. V gave up 4 bases and J gave up 2 bases, with 10 bases separating them. The CDR3 length is 14 residues. CDR3 region: CASSSGSLTDTQYF. CDR3 in DNA: TGTGCCAGCAGTTCGGGGTCGCTCACAGATACGCAGTATTTT.

DNA for the CDR3: TGTGCCAGCAGCTTACTCCGGGGGGGGCAGCCCCAGCATTTT. Protein: CASSLLRGGQPQHF. V usage is TRBV11-2 and J usage is TRBJ1-5; tentative D call: TRBD1 (5 bases). The CDR3 loop spans 14 amino acids. Between the trimmed V and J ends, which lost 2 bases and 7 bases, there was a span of 12 bases. CDR1 and CDR2 (germline): SGHAT, FQNNGV.

The chain carries TRBV10-1 and TRBJ2-3, with D perhaps matching TRBD2 (5 bases). Trimming took off 0 bases at V and 2 bases at J, with 15 bases between the two ends. The CDR3 runs 17 residues. Per the germline V gene, CDR1 is WNHNN and CDR2 is SYGVQD (reference sequence). Here the CDR3 reads CASSESTRGSATDTQYF. For the CDR3, the DNA is TGCGCCAGCAGTGAGTCGACTCGTGGTAGCGCCACAGATACGCAGTATTTT.

The genes are TRBV10-1 and TRBJ2-2, with D possibly matching TRBD2 (5 bases). Trimming took 1 base from V and 2 from J, leaving 8 bases between them. The CDR3 runs 15 residues. Germline loops: CDR1 WNHNN, CDR2 SYGVQD (reference sequence). The CDR3 DNA reads TGCGCCAGCAGTGAGTTTCGGGGTAACACCGGGGAGCTGTTTTTT. Its translation: CASSEFRGNTGELFF.

The genes are TRBV30 and TRBJ1-4, with D possibly TRBD1 on 6 matching bases. This CDR3 is 14 amino acids long. Germline loops: CDR1 GTSNPN, CDR2 SVGIG (reference sequence). V lost 3 bases, J lost 5 bases, and 13 bases lay in between. The CDR3, as DNA: TGTGCCTGGAGGTCTGACAGGTGGAATGAAAAACTGTTTTTT. Translation gives CAWRSDRWNEKLFF.